This T cell receptor beta chain is drawn from a study of type 1 regulatory T cells. The wider study: T-allo10 is a Tr1-enriched, alloantigen-specific CD4 T cell product made in vitro.

Using its own MiXCR run on the reads, TCRdb lists one record per CDR3 protein. The table lists 60,000 to 70,000 distinct CDR3 sequences, approximately 50% of them singletons. This CDR3 contains 16 residues. Germline V gives CDR1 SGHTA, CDR2 FQGNSA. The V gene end was trimmed by 4 bases and the J gene end by 4 bases; junction bases not matched to a gene: 11. Concerning this clonotype: Its antigen is currently unknown.

Sample: cultured non-Tr1 T cells, either the whole culture or a sorted T cell fraction (not recorded which). The receptor's source is a human donor in good health. This rearrangement joins TRBV7-2 to TRBJ2-5; 8 bases fit TRBD2. DNA of the CDR3: TGTGCCAGCAGCTCCACCATCGGGAGGGGATTAGAGACCCAGTACTTC. Protein: CASSSTIGRGLETQYF.